The clone carrying this T cell receptor beta chain appeared a few times. What it recognizes is unknown. The data were obtained in a study of T cell repertoires in cytomegalovirus infection. Turning to the study itself: CMV infection together with matching HLA type was indicated by public TCR beta signatures. Findings and limits, study-wide: The study identified carriers of CMV plus the relevant HLA from cumulative public TCR beta family frequency. CMV-specific TCR beta clonotypes restricted by HLA-C were the ones dominating the ex vivo response.

MiXCR, run by TCRdb on the reads, gives a single entry per CDR3 protein. This sample has some 450,000 distinct CDR3 sequences, with roughly 30% found just once. Trimming stripped 2 bases from V and 0 bases from J, with 8 bases between. The CDR3 has 15 residues. The sequenced material came from PBMCs. The V and J genes are TRBV12-3 or TRBV12-4 and TRBJ1-3; TRBD1 might be the D (5 bases). The receptor comes from a human donor in good health (CMV status not recorded). Some clones in this sample may be carry-over from other donors' samples. The CDR3 nucleotides read TGTGCCAGCAGTTTAAAACAGGTCTCTGGAAACACCATATATTTT. This encodes CASSLKQVSGNTIYF.